One T cell receptor (beta chain) is described in this entry. Generated by immunoSEQ multiplex PCR, the TCRdb table keeps only in-frame clones and is missing some. Counted here are 44,000 or so clones, about 88% occurring once; the ten biggest clones make up more than 5%. The data were taken from a study of T cell changes during pregnancy in multiple sclerosis. The CDR3 spans 18 residues. J was trimmed by 3 bases and V by 4 bases; bases with no gene match: 8. CDR1 is SGHNT and CDR2 is YYREEE in the germline V gene (reference sequence). The J gene is TRBJ2-2, the V gene TRBV5-4; the match to TRBD2 covers 14 bases. The source of this sequence is a female donor in good health, enrolled as a control in a pregnancy study. This specimen was CD8+ T cells from peripheral blood mononuclear cells, taken after pregnancy. The CDR3 protein is CASSTGGLAGGYTGELFF. CDR3 nucleotides: TGTGCCAGCAGCACAGGCGGACTAGCGGGGGGCTACACCGGGGAGCTGTTTTTT.